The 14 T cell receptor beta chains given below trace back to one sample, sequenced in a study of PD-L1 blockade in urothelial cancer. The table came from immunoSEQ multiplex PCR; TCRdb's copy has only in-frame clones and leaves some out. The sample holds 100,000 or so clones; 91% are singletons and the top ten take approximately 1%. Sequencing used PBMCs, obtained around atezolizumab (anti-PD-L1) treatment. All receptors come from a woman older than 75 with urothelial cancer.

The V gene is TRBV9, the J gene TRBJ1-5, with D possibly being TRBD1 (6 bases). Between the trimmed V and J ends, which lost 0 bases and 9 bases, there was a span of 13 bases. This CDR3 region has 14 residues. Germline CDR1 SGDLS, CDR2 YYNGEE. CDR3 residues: CASSVGGAQGPQHF. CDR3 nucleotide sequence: TGTGCCAGCAGCGTAGGAGGGGCACAGGGGCCCCAGCATTTT.

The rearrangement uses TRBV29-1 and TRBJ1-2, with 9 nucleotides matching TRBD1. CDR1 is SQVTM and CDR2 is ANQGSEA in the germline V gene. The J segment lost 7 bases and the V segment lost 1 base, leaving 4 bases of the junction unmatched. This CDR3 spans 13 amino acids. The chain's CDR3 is CSVEAGQGTGYTF. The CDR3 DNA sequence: TGCAGCGTTGAAGCGGGACAGGGTACTGGCTACACCTTC.

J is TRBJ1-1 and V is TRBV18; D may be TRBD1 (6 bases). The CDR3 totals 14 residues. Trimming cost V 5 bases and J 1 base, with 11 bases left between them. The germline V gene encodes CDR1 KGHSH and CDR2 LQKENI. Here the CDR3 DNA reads TGTGCCAGCTCAAACAGGGTCGAGAACACTGAAGCTTTCTTT. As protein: CASSNRVENTEAFF.

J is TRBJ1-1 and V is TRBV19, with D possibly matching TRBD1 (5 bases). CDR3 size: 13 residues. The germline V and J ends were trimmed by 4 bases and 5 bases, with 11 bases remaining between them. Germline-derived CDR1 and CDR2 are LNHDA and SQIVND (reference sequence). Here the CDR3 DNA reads TGTGCCAGTAGTAGGGGGGAGAGAACTGAAGCTTTCTTT. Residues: CASSRGERTEAFF.

The CDR3 DNA reads as TGTGCCAGCTCCTTCTCCGGGGTCCAGCAGTACTTC. This translates into CASSFSGVQQYF. The rearrangement uses TRBV19 and TRBJ2-7; weak D call: TRBD2 (5 bases). The CDR3 totals 12 residues. Trimming shortened V by 9 bases and J by 8 bases, and 17 bases separated the two germline ends. Germline CDR1 LNHDA, CDR2 SQIVND (reference sequence).

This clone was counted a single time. CDR3 coding DNA: TGTGCCAGCACCCGGGACAGACAAGAGACCCAGTACTTC. It translates to CASTRDRQETQYF. This rearrangement joins TRBV6-1 to TRBJ2-5; TRBD1 aligns across 7 bases. V lost 7 bases and J lost 2; bases outside the gene matches: 4. CDR1 MNHNS and CDR2 SASEGT come from the germline V gene. The CDR3 runs to 13 residues.

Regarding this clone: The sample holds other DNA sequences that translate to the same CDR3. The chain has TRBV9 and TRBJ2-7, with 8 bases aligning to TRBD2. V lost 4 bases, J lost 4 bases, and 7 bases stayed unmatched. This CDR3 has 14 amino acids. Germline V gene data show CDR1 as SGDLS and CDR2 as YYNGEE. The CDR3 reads CASSLRGGSYEQYF. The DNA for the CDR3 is TGTGCCAGCAGCCTCCGGGGGGGCAGTTACGAGCAGTACTTC.

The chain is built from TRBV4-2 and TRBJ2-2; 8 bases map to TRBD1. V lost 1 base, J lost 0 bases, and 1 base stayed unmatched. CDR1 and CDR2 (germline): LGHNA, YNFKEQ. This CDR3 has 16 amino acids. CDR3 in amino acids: CASSQGTGTNTGELFF. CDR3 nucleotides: TGTGCCAGCAGCCAAGGGACAGGGACGAACACCGGGGAGCTGTTTTTT.

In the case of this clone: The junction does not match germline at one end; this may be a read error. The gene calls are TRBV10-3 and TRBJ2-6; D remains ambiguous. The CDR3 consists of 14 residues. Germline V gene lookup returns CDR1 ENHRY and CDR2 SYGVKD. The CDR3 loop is CATSDPVGANVLTF. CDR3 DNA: TGTGCCACCAGTGACCCGGTCGGGGCCAACGTCCTGACTTTC.

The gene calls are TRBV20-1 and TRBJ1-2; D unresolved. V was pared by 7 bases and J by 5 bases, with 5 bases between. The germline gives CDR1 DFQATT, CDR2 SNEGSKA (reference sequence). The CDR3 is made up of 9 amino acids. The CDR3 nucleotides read TGCAGTGTTAATTATGGCTACACCTTC. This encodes CSVNYGYTF.

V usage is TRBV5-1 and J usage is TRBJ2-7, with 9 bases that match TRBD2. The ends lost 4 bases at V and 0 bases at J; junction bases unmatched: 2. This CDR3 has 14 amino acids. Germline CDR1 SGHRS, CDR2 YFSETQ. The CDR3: CASSPTSGSYEQYF. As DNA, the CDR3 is TGCGCCAGCAGCCCGACTAGCGGCTCCTACGAGCAGTACTTC.

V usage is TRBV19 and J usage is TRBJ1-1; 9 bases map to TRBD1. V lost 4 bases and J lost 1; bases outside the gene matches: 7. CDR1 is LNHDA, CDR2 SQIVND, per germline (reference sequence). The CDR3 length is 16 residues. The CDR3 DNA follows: TGTGCCAGTAGTACCCGGGACAGGGTACGGAACACTGAAGCTTTCTTT. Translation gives CASSTRDRVRNTEAFF.

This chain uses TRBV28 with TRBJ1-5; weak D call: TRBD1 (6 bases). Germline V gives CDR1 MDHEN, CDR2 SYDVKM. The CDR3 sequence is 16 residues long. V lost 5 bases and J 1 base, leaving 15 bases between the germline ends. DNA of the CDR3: TGTGCCAGCAGTCAGGGACAACTGGCCAGCAATCAGCCCCAGCATTTT. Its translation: CASSQGQLASNQPQHF.

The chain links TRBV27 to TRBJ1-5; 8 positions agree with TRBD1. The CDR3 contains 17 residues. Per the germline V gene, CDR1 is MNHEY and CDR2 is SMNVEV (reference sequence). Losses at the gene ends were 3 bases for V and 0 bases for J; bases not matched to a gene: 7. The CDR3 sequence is CASSFLTGANSNQPQHF. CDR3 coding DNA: TGTGCCAGCAGTTTTTTGACAGGGGCCAATAGCAATCAGCCCCAGCATTTT.